Below, 15 T cell receptor beta chains from the same sample are listed, as sequenced in a study of radiotherapy plus CTLA-4 blockade in lung cancer. The repertoire was sequenced with immunoSEQ multiplex PCR; TCRdb's copy has only in-frame clones and lacks some. The sample lists 70,000 to 95,000 clones, approximately 82% seen once, with about 14% in the top ten. The material was peripheral blood, obtained from a patient treated with radiotherapy plus ipilimumab. The receptors derive from a human donor with non-small cell lung cancer that progressed on radiotherapy plus ipilimumab.

The chain's CDR3 is CASTNAGTGNTEAFF. The CDR3 DNA reads TGTGCCAGTACCAATGCCGGGACAGGGAACACTGAAGCTTTCTTT. The chain employs TRBV19 and TRBJ1-1; 8 bases align to TRBD1. The CDR3 is 15 residues long. Unmatched junction bases numbered 8, after V lost 7 bases and J lost 1 base. CDR1 and CDR2 from the germline V gene are LNHDA and SQIVND (reference sequence).

This clone has more than one count but fewer than ten. The chain recombines TRBV19 with TRBJ1-6; 10 nucleotides agree with TRBD1. Trimming at V came to 7 bases and at J to 9 bases, leaving 6 bases not matched to a gene. Germline V gene data show CDR1 as LNHDA and CDR2 as SQIVND (reference sequence). The CDR3 is 14 residues long. This CDR3 reads CASTTGGLSSPLHF. The CDR3 DNA reads TGTGCCAGTACGACAGGGGGCTTGAGTTCACCCCTCCACTTT.

This chain connects TRBV4-3 to TRBJ1-4, with 12 bases lining up with TRBD1. V trimming: 4 bases; J trimming: 3 bases; junction bases outside the gene matches: 9. The CDR3 covers 18 residues. The germline gives CDR1 LGHNA, CDR2 YSLEER. The CDR3 here is CASSRGRDRGRPNEKLFF. CDR3 bases: TGCGCCAGCAGCCGCGGCCGGGACAGGGGGCGGCCTAATGAAAAACTGTTTTTT.

With respect to this clone: Compared with germline, one end of the junction differs, possibly owing to a read error. The chain employs TRBV7-7 and TRBJ2-1; 11 nucleotides match TRBD2. The CDR3 totals 15 residues. Germline values: CDR1 SSHAT, CDR2 FNYEAQ (reference sequence). CDR3 sequence: CASSLGTSGYNEQFF. DNA of the CDR3: TGTGCTAGCAGCTTAGGGACTAGCGGCTACAATGAGCAGTTCTTC.

This clone appeared a few times. The chain carries TRBV18 and TRBJ1-2, with D possibly being TRBD1 (5 bases). Per the germline V gene, CDR1 is KGHSH and CDR2 is LQKENI. CDR3 length equals 14 residues. Trimming left V 2 bases short and J 3 bases short, with 10 bases between. CDR3 sequence: CASSPVQGHYGYTF. CDR3 in DNA: TGTGCCAGCTCACCAGTCCAGGGCCACTATGGCTACACCTTC.

The gene calls are TRBV7-2 and TRBJ1-2; the match to TRBD1 covers 7 bases. The germline V gene has CDR1 SGHTA and CDR2 FQGNSA. Unmatched junction bases numbered 10, after V lost 5 bases and J lost 4 bases. The CDR3 sequence is 15 residues long. The CDR3 here is CASSGGRGTAYGYTF. In DNA, the CDR3 is TGTGCCAGCAGCGGAGGCAGGGGGACAGCCTATGGCTACACCTTC.

CDR3 bases: TGTGCCACCAGCAGAGATTCCCCGAGAGGTGAAAAACTGTTTTTT. As protein: CATSRDSPRGEKLFF. The chain couples TRBV15 to TRBJ1-4; no clear D gene. Germline CDR1 is LNHNV and CDR2 is YYDKDF (reference sequence). This CDR3 has 15 amino acids. Trimming stripped 0 bases from V and 7 bases from J, with 12 bases between.

J is TRBJ1-3 and V is TRBV9, with D possibly TRBD1 on 5 matching bases. In germline, CDR1 is SGDLS, CDR2 YYNGEE. Trimming left V 1 base short and J 3 bases short, with 8 bases between. The CDR3 totals 14 residues. This chain's CDR3 is CASSVSGGGNTIYF. CDR3 in DNA: TGTGCCAGCAGCGTATCCGGGGGTGGAAACACCATATATTTT.

This clone was found a few times. The chain carries TRBV19 and TRBJ2-2; D gene uncertain. In germline, CDR1 is LNHDA, CDR2 SQIVND (reference sequence). V gave up 6 bases and J gave up 4 bases, with 12 bases separating them. The CDR3 sequence is 14 residues long. Here the CDR3 reads CASRTQSTTGELFF. The CDR3 coding sequence is TGTGCCAGTAGGACACAATCTACCACCGGGGAGCTGTTTTTT.

This clone was detected only once. The chain joins TRBV5-4 to TRBJ1-2, with D unresolved. This CDR3 comprises 12 residues. The V end lost 0 bases, the J end lost 8 bases, and 8 bases lay between the germline ends. From germline, CDR1 is SGHNT and CDR2 YYREEE (reference sequence). The CDR3 reads CASSLEGQGYTF. In DNA, the CDR3 is TGTGCCAGCAGCTTGGAAGGGCAGGGCTACACCTTC.

DNA of the CDR3: TGTGCCAGCAGTGAAGGTCAGCAGCCCCAGCATTTT. Its protein product is CASSEGQQPQHF. The chain is built from TRBV25-1 and TRBJ1-5, with D unresolved. CDR1 and CDR2 (germline): MGHDK, SYGVNS. This CDR3 spans 12 amino acids. V lost 2 bases to trimming and J lost 7 bases, with 6 bases between them.

V and J are TRBV6-1 and TRBJ2-2; no firm D call. CDR3 length equals 12 residues. The germline V gene has CDR1 MNHNS and CDR2 SASEGT. V was shortened by 4 bases and J by 4 bases, with 4 bases between the two germline ends. The CDR3 loop is CASSVGTGELFF. Here the CDR3 DNA reads TGTGCCAGCAGTGTAGGCACCGGGGAGCTGTTTTTT.

The V call is TRBV30, the J call TRBJ1-1, with 7 nucleotides matching TRBD1. V lost 5 bases to trimming and J lost 3 bases; unmatched junction nucleotides: 6. There are 13 residues in the CDR3. Per the germline V gene, CDR1 is GTSNPN and CDR2 is SVGIG (reference sequence). Here the CDR3 reads CAWGGQADTEAFF. The DNA for the CDR3 is TGTGCCTGGGGTGGACAGGCGGACACTGAAGCTTTCTTT.

V gene TRBV28 combines with J gene TRBJ2-7; 8 nucleotides line up with TRBD2. V dropped 10 bases and J dropped 6; count of bases not matched to a gene: 8. There are 12 residues in the CDR3. From germline, CDR1 is MDHEN and CDR2 SYDVKM. The CDR3 nucleotides read TGTGCCACCAAGCGGGGGATCGGCGAGCAGTACTTC. This sequence encodes CATKRGIGEQYF.

This chain links TRBV9 with TRBJ2-6; 10 nucleotides match TRBD2. The V gene end was trimmed by 4 bases and the J gene end by 4 bases; junction bases not matched to a gene: 11. This CDR3 region has 18 residues. CDR1 and CDR2 (germline): SGDLS, YYNGEE. The CDR3 DNA sequence: TGTGCCAGCAGCTCCGGCCTAGCGGGAGTTTCGGGGGCCAACGTCCTGACTTTC. Translating it yields CASSSGLAGVSGANVLTF. Supplemented by reference TRBV9 and TRBJ2-6, the full variable domain reads DSGVTQTPKHLITATGQRVTLRCSPRSGDLSVYWYQQSLDQGLQFLIQYYNGEERAKGNILERFSAQQFPDLHSELNLSSLELGDSALYFCASSSGLAGVSGANVLTFGAGSRLTVL.